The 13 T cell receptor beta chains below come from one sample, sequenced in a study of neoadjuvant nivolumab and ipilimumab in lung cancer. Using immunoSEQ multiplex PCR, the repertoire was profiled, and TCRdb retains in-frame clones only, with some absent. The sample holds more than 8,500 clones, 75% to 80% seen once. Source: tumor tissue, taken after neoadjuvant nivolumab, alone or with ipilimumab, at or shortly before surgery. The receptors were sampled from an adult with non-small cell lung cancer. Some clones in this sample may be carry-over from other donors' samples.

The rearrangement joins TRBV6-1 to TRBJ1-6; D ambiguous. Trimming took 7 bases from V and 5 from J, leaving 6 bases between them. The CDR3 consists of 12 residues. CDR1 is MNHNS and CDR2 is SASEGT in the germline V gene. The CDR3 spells CASNFHNSPLHF. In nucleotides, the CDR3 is TGTGCCAGCAACTTCCATAATTCACCCCTCCACTTT.

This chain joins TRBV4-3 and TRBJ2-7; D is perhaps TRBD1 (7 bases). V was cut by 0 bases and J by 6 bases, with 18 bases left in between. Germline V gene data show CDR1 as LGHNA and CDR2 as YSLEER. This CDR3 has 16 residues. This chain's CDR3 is CASSQDVGQGGGEQYF. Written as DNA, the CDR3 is TGCGCCAGCAGCCAAGATGTGGGCCAGGGGGGCGGCGAGCAGTACTTC.

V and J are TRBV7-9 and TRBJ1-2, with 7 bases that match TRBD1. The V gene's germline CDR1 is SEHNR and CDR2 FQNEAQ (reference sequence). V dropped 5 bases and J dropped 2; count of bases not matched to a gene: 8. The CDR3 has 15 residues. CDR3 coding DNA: TGTGCCAGCAGCACAGCCCTGGGACAGAACTATGGCTACACCTTC. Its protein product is CASSTALGQNYGYTF.

The CDR3 region is CASSGYGGNEQFF. For the CDR3, the DNA is TGTGCCAGCTCAGGATATGGGGGCAATGAGCAGTTCTTC. V gene TRBV18 combines with J gene TRBJ2-1; the D call may be TRBD1 or TRBD2 (5 bases each). V shed 5 bases and J shed 6 bases, with 11 bases lying between them. Germline-derived CDR1 and CDR2 are KGHSH and LQKENI. The CDR3 totals 13 residues.

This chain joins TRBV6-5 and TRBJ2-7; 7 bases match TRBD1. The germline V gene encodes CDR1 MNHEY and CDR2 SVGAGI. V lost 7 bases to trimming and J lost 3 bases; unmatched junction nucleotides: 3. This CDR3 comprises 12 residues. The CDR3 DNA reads TGTGCCAGCAAGGGACAGAACTACGAGCAGTACTTC. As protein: CASKGQNYEQYF.

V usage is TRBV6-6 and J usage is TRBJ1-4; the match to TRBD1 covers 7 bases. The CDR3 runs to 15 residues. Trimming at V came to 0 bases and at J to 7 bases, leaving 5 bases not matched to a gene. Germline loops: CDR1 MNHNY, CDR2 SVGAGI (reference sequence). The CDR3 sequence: CASSYSGGGREKLFF. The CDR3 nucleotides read TGTGCCAGCAGTTACTCAGGGGGCGGTCGTGAAAAACTGTTTTTT.

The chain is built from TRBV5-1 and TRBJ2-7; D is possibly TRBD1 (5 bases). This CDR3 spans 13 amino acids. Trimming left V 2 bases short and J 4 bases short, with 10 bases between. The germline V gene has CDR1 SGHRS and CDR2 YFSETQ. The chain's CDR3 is CASSFTGVYEQYF. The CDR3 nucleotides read TGCGCCAGCAGCTTCACAGGCGTGTACGAGCAGTACTTC. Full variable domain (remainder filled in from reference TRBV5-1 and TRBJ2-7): KAGVTQTPRYLIKTRGQQVTLSCSPISGHRSVSWYQQTPGQGLQFLFEYFSETQRNKGNFPGRFSGRQFSNSRSEMNVSTLELGDSALYLCASSFTGVYEQYFGPGTRLTVT.

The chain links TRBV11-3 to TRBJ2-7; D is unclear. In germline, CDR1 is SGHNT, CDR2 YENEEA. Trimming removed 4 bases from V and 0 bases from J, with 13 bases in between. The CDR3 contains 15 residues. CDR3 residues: CASSYFLQSSYEQYF. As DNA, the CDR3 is TGTGCCAGCAGCTACTTCCTACAGAGCTCCTACGAGCAGTACTTC.

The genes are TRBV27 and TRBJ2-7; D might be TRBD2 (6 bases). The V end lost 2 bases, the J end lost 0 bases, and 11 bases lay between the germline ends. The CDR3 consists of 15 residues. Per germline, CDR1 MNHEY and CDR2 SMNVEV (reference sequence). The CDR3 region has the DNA TGTGCCAGCAGTTTACGTCGGGAGCCCTCCTACGAGCAGTACTTC. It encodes CASSLRREPSYEQYF.

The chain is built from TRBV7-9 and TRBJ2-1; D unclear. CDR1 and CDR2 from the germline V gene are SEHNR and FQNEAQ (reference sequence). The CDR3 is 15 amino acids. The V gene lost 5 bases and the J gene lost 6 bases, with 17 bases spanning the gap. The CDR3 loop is CASSLPARFSNEQFF. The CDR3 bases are TGTGCCAGCAGCCTTCCGGCTCGTTTCAGCAATGAGCAGTTCTTC. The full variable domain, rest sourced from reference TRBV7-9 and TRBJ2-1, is DTGVSQNPRHKITKRGQNVTFRCDPISEHNRLYWYRQTLGQGPEFLTYFQNEAQLEKSRLLSDRFSAERPKGSFSTLEIQRTEQGDSAMYLCASSLPARFSNEQFFGPGTRLTVL.

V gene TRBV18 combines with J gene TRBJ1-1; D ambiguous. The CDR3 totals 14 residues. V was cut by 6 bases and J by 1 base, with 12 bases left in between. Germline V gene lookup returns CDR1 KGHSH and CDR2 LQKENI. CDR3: CASSKGRGNTEAFF. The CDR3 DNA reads TGTGCCAGCTCCAAAGGACGGGGGAACACTGAAGCTTTCTTT. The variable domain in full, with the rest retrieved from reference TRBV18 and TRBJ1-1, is NAGVMQNPRHLVRRRGQEARLRCSPMKGHSHVYWYRQLPEEGLKFMVYLQKENIIDESGMPKERFSAEFPKEGPSILRIQQVVRGDSAAYFCASSKGRGNTEAFFGQGTRLTVV.

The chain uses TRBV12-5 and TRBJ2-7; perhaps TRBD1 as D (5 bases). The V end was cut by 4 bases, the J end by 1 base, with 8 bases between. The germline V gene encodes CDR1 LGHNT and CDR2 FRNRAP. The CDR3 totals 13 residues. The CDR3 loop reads CASGYRTSYEQYF. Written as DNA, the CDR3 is TGTGCTAGTGGTTATCGGACATCCTACGAGCAGTACTTC.

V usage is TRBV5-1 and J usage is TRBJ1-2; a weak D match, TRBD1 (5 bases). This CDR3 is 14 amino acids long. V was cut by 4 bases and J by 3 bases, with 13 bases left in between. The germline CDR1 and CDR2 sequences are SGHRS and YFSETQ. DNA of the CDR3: TGCGCCAGCAGCGGGGACCCAGAGGACTATGGCTACACCTTC. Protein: CASSGDPEDYGYTF.